The 19 T cell receptor beta chains below were found in one sample sequenced in a study of blood T cell repertoires in COVID-19. Clones were sequenced by immunoSEQ multiplex PCR, and TCRdb holds only the in-frame ones, with some missing. The data hold 350,000 to 450,000 clones, with over 75% observed a single time. The sequenced sample was PBMCs or T cells enriched from blood (not recorded which). The receptors here all came from a woman aged 18-30 years who had been exposed to COVID-19.

This clone was seen just once. For the CDR3, the DNA is TGTGCCAGCAGCTTAATGGGGGCGTCCGCGGGAGCTGAAGCTTTCTTT. Translated, it gives CASSLMGASAGAEAFF. This chain joins TRBV7-9 and TRBJ1-1, with D perhaps matching TRBD1 (6 bases). V gave up 2 bases and J gave up 6 bases, with 19 bases separating them. CDR3 length: 16 amino acids. In germline, CDR1 is SEHNR, CDR2 FQNEAQ (reference sequence). Full variable domain (remainder filled in from reference TRBV7-9 and TRBJ1-1): DTGVSQNPRHKITKRGQNVTFRCDPISEHNRLYWYRQTLGQGPEFLTYFQNEAQLEKSRLLSDRFSAERPKGSFSTLEIQRTEQGDSAMYLCASSLMGASAGAEAFFGQGTRLTVV.

This clone showed up just once. The rearrangement uses TRBV7-9 and TRBJ2-2; a possible D gene is TRBD2 (7 bases). There are 16 residues in the CDR3. Germline V CDR1 and CDR2: SEHNR, FQNEAQ (reference sequence). The CDR3 DNA reads TGTGCTACGGGGGGCGACAGGTCCCTGAACACCGGGGAGCTGTTTTTT. It encodes CATGGDRSLNTGELFF.

J is TRBJ2-3 and V is TRBV7-9, with D perhaps matching TRBD1 (6 bases). V was cut by 3 bases and J by 6 bases, with 22 bases left in between. Looked up from germline, CDR1 is SEHNR and CDR2 is FQNEAQ (reference sequence). This CDR3 has 17 amino acids. The DNA of the CDR3 is TGTGCCAGCAGCTTCCAAGGACTCACAGGGATTTTGGATACGCAGTATTTT. Its translation is CASSFQGLTGILDTQYF.

The J gene is TRBJ2-6, the V gene TRBV6-1; a possible D gene is TRBD2 (6 bases). Trimming took off 2 bases at V and 0 bases at J, with 17 bases between the two ends. This CDR3 has 19 amino acids. Germline CDR1 is MNHNS and CDR2 is SASEGT. In DNA form, the CDR3 reads TGTGCCAGCAGTGAATACCTTGTAGCGGTGGGCTCTGGGGCCAACGTCCTGACTTTC. Translating gives CASSEYLVAVGSGANVLTF.

This rearrangement joins TRBV28 to TRBJ2-7, with 11 positions matching TRBD2. The CDR3 is 16 amino acids. Germline CDR1 and CDR2: MDHEN and SYDVKM. V was pared by 3 bases and J by 1 base, with 5 bases of the junction left unmatched. This CDR3 reads CASSFPTSGVSYEQYF. CDR3 in DNA: TGTGCCAGCAGTTTTCCGACTAGCGGGGTATCCTACGAGCAGTACTTC.

The chain uses TRBV7-8 and TRBJ1-1, with D perhaps matching TRBD1 (5 bases). The CDR3 is made up of 16 amino acids. Germline V lookup: CDR1 SGHVS, CDR2 FQNEAQ. Trimming took 3 bases from V and 3 from J, leaving 17 bases between them. CDR3 residues: CASSLLFQGTDTEAFF. The DNA of the CDR3 is TGTGCCAGCAGCTTGTTATTCCAGGGTACGGACACTGAAGCTTTCTTT.

The V and J genes are TRBV28 and TRBJ2-2, with a tentative D call TRBD1 (6 bases). The CDR3 loop spans 13 amino acids. Germline V gene lookup returns CDR1 MDHEN and CDR2 SYDVKM. With 7 bases removed from V and 4 bases from J, the gap between germline ends came to 10 bases. DNA for the CDR3: TGTGCCAGCAAAAAACAGGGCACCGGGGAGCTGTTTTTT. Translation: CASKKQGTGELFF.

This clone was seen a few times. The chain is built from TRBV28 and TRBJ1-5; D is unclear. The CDR3 runs to 15 residues. Germline V gene lookup returns CDR1 MDHEN and CDR2 SYDVKM. V was clipped by 5 bases and J by 3 bases, with 14 bases between them. CDR3 loop: CASSPPLASNQPQHF. CDR3 sequence (DNA): TGTGCCAGCAGTCCCCCGTTGGCCTCCAATCAGCCCCAGCATTTT.

The count of this clone is one. V is TRBV11-2 and J is TRBJ2-7, with 9 bases aligning to TRBD1. The junction had 6 bases not matched to a gene; V was cut back by 5 bases and J by 7 bases. Germline loops: CDR1 SGHAT, CDR2 FQNNGV. The CDR3 runs 13 residues. The CDR3 DNA reads TGTGCCAGCAGCCAGGGGACAGGGAGGGAGCAGTACTTC. Translation gives CASSQGTGREQYF.

This rearrangement joins TRBV5-4 to TRBJ1-3; no reliable D call. CDR3 length: 18 amino acids. V was shortened by 0 bases and J by 0 bases, with 16 bases between the two germline ends. Looked up from germline, CDR1 is SGHNT and CDR2 is YYREEE (reference sequence). This CDR3 reads CASSLGGLGRTSGNTIYF. CDR3 DNA sequence: TGTGCCAGCAGCTTGGGTGGTCTGGGCCGAACCTCTGGAAACACCATATATTTT.

As for this clone: Other DNA sequences within the sample encode an identical CDR3. The rearrangement uses TRBV3-1 (or the pseudogene TRBV3-2) and TRBJ1-2, with D possibly TRBD1 on 5 matching bases. V lost 6 bases and J 4 bases, leaving 9 bases between the germline ends. CDR1 is LGHDT, CDR2 YNNKEL, per germline (reference sequence). The CDR3 is made up of 12 amino acids. The CDR3 coding sequence is TGTGCCAGCAGTCAGGGTGGCTATGGCTACACCTTC. Protein: CASSQGGYGYTF.

This chain joins TRBV6-2 or TRBV6-3 and TRBJ2-7, with TRBD2 identical over 10 bases. CDR1 is MNHEY and CDR2 is SVGEGT in the germline V gene. V lost 4 bases, J lost 1 base, and 10 bases stayed unmatched. This CDR3 comprises 17 residues. The CDR3 here is CASSSIFQRGGSYEQYF. In DNA, the CDR3 is TGTGCCAGCAGTTCAATATTTCAGCGGGGGGGTTCCTACGAGCAGTACTTC.

The chain recombines TRBV11-3 with TRBJ2-1; 9 nucleotides line up with TRBD2. Germline values: CDR1 SGHNT, CDR2 YENEEA. The CDR3 extends over 15 amino acids. Germline trimming cut 0 bases from V and 5 bases from J; bases unmatched to any gene: 2. CDR3 residues: CASSLDRTSDNEQFF. Here the CDR3 DNA reads TGTGCCAGCAGCTTAGACCGGACTAGCGACAATGAGCAGTTCTTC. The entire variable domain, with the rest obtained from reference TRBV11-3 and TRBJ2-1, is as follows: EAGVVQSPRYKIIEKKQPVAFWCNPISGHNTLYWYLQNLGQGPELLIRYENEEAVDDSQLPKDRFSAERLKGVDSTLKIQPAELGDSAVYLCASSLDRTSDNEQFFGPGTRLTVL.

The sample holds a few counts of this clone. V is TRBV11-3 and J is TRBJ2-2; 8 positions agree with TRBD1. Per the germline V gene, CDR1 is SGHNT and CDR2 is YENEEA. The V and J ends lost 8 bases and 7 bases, in that order; junction bases with no gene match: 3. This CDR3 is built from 12 residues. Written as DNA, the CDR3 is TGTGCCAGCGGACAGGGAAGCGGGGAGCTGTTTTTT. Protein product: CASGQGSGELFF. Full variable domain (missing parts from reference TRBV11-3 and TRBJ2-2): EAGVVQSPRYKIIEKKQPVAFWCNPISGHNTLYWYLQNLGQGPELLIRYENEEAVDDSQLPKDRFSAERLKGVDSTLKIQPAELGDSAVYLCASGQGSGELFFGEGSRLTVL.

V is TRBV19 and J is TRBJ2-7; D may be TRBD1 (5 bases). Germline CDR1 reads LNHDA; CDR2 reads SQIVND (reference sequence). The V gene lost 3 bases and the J gene lost 2 bases, with 8 bases spanning the gap. The CDR3 is made up of 13 amino acids. In nucleotides, the CDR3 is TGTGCCAGTAGTATGGACAAAACCTACGAGCAGTACTTC. Encoded protein: CASSMDKTYEQYF. The variable domain in full, with the rest retrieved from reference TRBV19 and TRBJ2-7, is DGGITQSPKYLFRKEGQNVTLSCEQNLNHDAMYWYRQDPGQGLRLIYYSQIVNDFQKGDIAEGYSVSREKKESFPLTVTSAQKNPTAFYLCASSMDKTYEQYFGPGTRLTVT.

The genes are TRBV5-1 and TRBJ2-3; 10 bases are shared with TRBD1. The CDR3 is 15 amino acids. CDR1 SGHRS and CDR2 YFSETQ come from the germline V gene. V trimming: 3 bases; J trimming: 2 bases; junction bases outside the gene matches: 3. The CDR3 sequence is CASSWGQGLTDTQYF. CDR3 bases: TGCGCCAGCAGCTGGGGACAGGGGCTCACAGATACGCAGTATTTT.

The chain joins TRBV6-2 or TRBV6-3 to TRBJ1-5; D not certain. Deletions cut 6 bases from V and 3 bases from J, with 15 bases between. Germline V gene lookup returns CDR1 MNHEY and CDR2 SVGEGT. This CDR3 is built from 15 residues. CDR3 coding DNA: TGTGCCAGCAGGTACCTTGACACGCCCAATCAGCCCCAGCATTTT. Protein product: CASRYLDTPNQPQHF.

V gene TRBV15 combines with J gene TRBJ2-1, with a tentative D call TRBD2 (6 bases). This CDR3 spans 16 amino acids. Looked up from germline, CDR1 is LNHNV and CDR2 is YYDKDF (reference sequence). V gave up 1 base and J gave up 0 bases, with 10 bases separating them. DNA for the CDR3: TGTGCCACCAGCAGAGTCCAGGGAGGCTCCTACAATGAGCAGTTCTTC. Protein product: CATSRVQGGSYNEQFF.

The table lists this clone with a few counts. In nucleotides, the CDR3 is TGCGCCAGCAGCATAGCGGGGGGCTCCTACGAGCAGTACTTC. Translation: CASSIAGGSYEQYF. The chain is built from TRBV4-1 and TRBJ2-7, with 10 bases lining up with TRBD2. In germline, CDR1 is MGHRA, CDR2 YSYEKL. This CDR3 has 14 amino acids. Trimming removed 5 bases from V and 0 bases from J; junction bases left unmatched: 1.